These 14 T cell receptor beta chains share one sample of origin, sequenced in a study of shared clonotypes between healthy human individuals. Data came from immunoSEQ multiplex PCR; TCRdb stores just in-frame clones and leaves some out. Here the sample spans around 1.1 million clones, approximately 75% being singletons. Specimen: memory CD4+ T cells from PBMCs. Noted subset: CD45RA-negative fraction. The receptors come from a man aged 18 to 29 in good health. Some clones in this sample may be carry-over from other donors' samples.

This chain links TRBV11-2 with TRBJ2-1; the D gene is possibly TRBD2 (6 bases). The CDR3 extends over 17 amino acids. Germline-derived CDR1 and CDR2 are SGHAT and FQNNGV. V was pared by 4 bases and J by 2 bases, with 18 bases between. CDR3 in DNA: TGTGCCAGCAGCTCGCAGGATCTAGCGCTAACCTACAATGAGCAGTTCTTC. Translated: CASSSQDLALTYNEQFF.

This clone was picked up one time. A far bigger clonotype differs at one base, so this is likely a read error. This sequence joins TRBV6-5 and TRBJ2-1; 8 bases fit TRBD2. The CDR3 totals 15 residues. Germline assignment: CDR1 MNHEY and CDR2 SVGAGI. V was pared by 2 bases and J by 6 bases, with 6 bases of the junction left unmatched. The CDR3 is CASSYRREVTNEQFF. Here the CDR3 DNA reads TGTGCCAGCAGTTACAGGCGGGAGGTTACCAATGAGCAGTTCTTC.

A single count supports this clone. This rearrangement joins TRBV7-8 to TRBJ2-5; D call uncertain. Trimming took 1 base from V and 5 from J, leaving 8 bases between them. There are 13 residues in the CDR3. Germline loops: CDR1 SGHVS, CDR2 FQNEAQ. The CDR3 DNA reads as TGTGCCAGCAGCTTAGTACGTACGGAGACCCAGTACTTC. Translating it yields CASSLVRTETQYF.

The V call is TRBV2, the J call TRBJ2-3, with 10 bases aligning to TRBD2. CDR1 is SNHLY, CDR2 FYNNEI, per germline. V was pared by 7 bases and J by 1 base, with 5 bases of the junction left unmatched. The CDR3 contains 15 residues. Here the CDR3 reads CASKLGTSGTDTQYF. Here the CDR3 DNA reads TGTGCCAGCAAATTGGGGACTAGCGGCACAGATACGCAGTATTTT.

In this sample, this clone turned up once. The gene calls are TRBV7-2 and TRBJ2-7; the match to TRBD1 covers 10 bases. The V gene end was trimmed by 7 bases and the J gene end by 5 bases; junction bases not matched to a gene: 5. The CDR3 has 13 residues. Germline CDR1 is SGHTA and CDR2 is FQGNSA. The CDR3 nucleotides read TGTGCCAGCACAAGGACAGGGGGTAACGAGCAGTACTTC. As protein: CASTRTGGNEQYF.

The chain is built from TRBV5-8 and TRBJ2-5, with D hard to call. The CDR3 is made up of 15 amino acids. Germline V gene data show CDR1 as SGHTS and CDR2 as YDEGEE. Trimming shortened V by 6 bases and J by 4 bases, and 19 bases separated the two germline ends. In nucleotides, the CDR3 is TGTGCCAGCACCCTTCGAGGTAAAAGGACAGAGACCCAGTACTTC. This codes for CASTLRGKRTETQYF.

This clone was seen only a few times. The V and J genes are TRBV28 and TRBJ2-5, with D maybe TRBD1 (5 bases). V dropped 6 bases and J dropped 8 bases, with 16 bases sitting between them. Germline V lookup: CDR1 MDHEN, CDR2 SYDVKM. CDR3 length: 13 amino acids. For the CDR3, the DNA is TGTGCCAGCAGCCTCCGACCGACAGCCACCCAGTACTTC. It translates to CASSLRPTATQYF.

This clone is a singleton in its sample. V is TRBV25-1 and J is TRBJ2-5, with TRBD2 matching 14 bases. Germline CDR1 MGHDK, CDR2 SYGVNS. V was pared by 1 base and J by 5 bases, with 3 bases of the junction left unmatched. CDR3 length: 16 residues. CDR3 sequence: CASSELGTSGSETQYF. CDR3 coding DNA: TGTGCCAGCAGTGAATTGGGGACTAGCGGGAGCGAGACCCAGTACTTC.

Remarks on this clone: Other nucleotide sequences in the sample specify the same CDR3. This chain connects TRBV2 to TRBJ2-1, with 7 positions matching TRBD1. The CDR3 spans 13 residues. Unmatched junction bases numbered 4, after V lost 7 bases and J lost 4 bases. The germline CDR1 and CDR2 sequences are SNHLY and FYNNEI. CDR3 sequence reads: CASNRDSYNEQFF. The CDR3 DNA reads as TGTGCCAGCAATCGGGACAGTTACAATGAGCAGTTCTTC. Full variable domain (remainder filled in from reference TRBV2 and TRBJ2-1): EPEVTQTPSHQVTQMGQEVILRCVPISNHLYFYWYRQILGQKVEFLVSFYNNEISEKSEIFDDQFSVERPDGSNFTLKIRSTKLEDSAMYFCASNRDSYNEQFFGPGTRLTVL.

The CDR3 DNA reads TGTGCCAGCAGCATCGGGCCACACACAGATACGCAGTATTTT. Translated, it gives CASSIGPHTDTQYF. The chain is built from TRBV7-9 and TRBJ2-3; D uncertain. The CDR3 length is 14 residues. V was clipped by 5 bases and J by 2 bases, with 11 bases between them. Germline V gene data show CDR1 as SEHNR and CDR2 as FQNEAQ (reference sequence).

J is TRBJ1-5 and V is TRBV7-3; tentatively, D is TRBD1 (5 bases). Germline lookup yields CDR1 SGHTA and CDR2 FQGTGA. The ends were cut back, 5 bases at V and 2 bases at J, with 13 bases in the middle. This CDR3 region has 15 residues. The CDR3 coding sequence is TGTGCCAGCAGCCCAACATCGGGGGGCAATCAGCCCCAGCATTTT. It codes for CASSPTSGGNQPQHF.

V gene TRBV29-1 combines with J gene TRBJ2-7; 10 bases match TRBD2. Trimming at V came to 5 bases and at J to 5 bases, leaving 6 bases not matched to a gene. The CDR3 covers 13 residues. Germline V gives CDR1 SQVTM, CDR2 ANQGSEA. CDR3 protein: CSVNNGLADEQYF. DNA of the CDR3: TGCAGCGTTAATAACGGACTAGCGGACGAGCAGTACTTC.

In the case of this clone: The same CDR3 can be traced to other DNA sequences in this sample. V is TRBV7-2 and J is TRBJ1-5; no clear D gene. This CDR3 contains 13 residues. V was cut by 2 bases and J by 5 bases, with 7 bases left in between. Germline loops: CDR1 SGHTA, CDR2 FQGNSA. In DNA form, the CDR3 reads TGTGCCAGCAGCTTATACGCCGATCAGCCCCAGCATTTT. Protein sequence: CASSLYADQPQHF.

This chain links TRBV5-1 with TRBJ2-5; D gene ambiguous. The CDR3 is 13 residues long. The V and J ends lost 2 bases and 0 bases respectively, with 5 bases between them. Germline loops: CDR1 SGHRS, CDR2 YFSETQ. Written as DNA, the CDR3 is TGCGCCAGCAGCTTACCCTACCAAGAGACCCAGTACTTC. Protein product: CASSLPYQETQYF.